At least ten counts were recorded for the clone carrying this T cell receptor (beta chain). Antigen unknown. The beta constant-region primer was an equimolar mix of two oligonucleotides covering TRBC1 and TRBC2. Ligation attached a single-stranded oligonucleotide with a 12-nucleotide UMI and the SP2 primer to the cDNA 3' end. TCRdb called the UMI-ligation and nested PCR reads again in MiXCR, with one record for every CDR3 protein. The table lists some 100,000 distinct CDR3 sequences, 6% to 7.5% of them singletons. CMV status came from CD4+ IFNgamma after overnight CMV lysate stimulation. This entry belongs to a study of naive and memory T cell subsets. Study results and limitations: Clonotypes are single alpha or beta chains, not paired receptors.

Trimming cost V 1 base and J 1 base; bases outside gene matches: 0. CDR1 and CDR2 (germline): SGHDN, FVKESK. CDR3 length: 15 amino acids. This receptor was taken from a human donor in good health. Sequenced sample: central memory CD4+ T cells from blood. The rearrangement links TRBV14 to TRBJ2-2; 7 nucleotides align to TRBD2. DNA for the CDR3: TGTGCCAGCAGCCAAGTAGCGGGGAACACCGGGGAGCTGTTTTTT. It specifies CASSQVAGNTGELFF.